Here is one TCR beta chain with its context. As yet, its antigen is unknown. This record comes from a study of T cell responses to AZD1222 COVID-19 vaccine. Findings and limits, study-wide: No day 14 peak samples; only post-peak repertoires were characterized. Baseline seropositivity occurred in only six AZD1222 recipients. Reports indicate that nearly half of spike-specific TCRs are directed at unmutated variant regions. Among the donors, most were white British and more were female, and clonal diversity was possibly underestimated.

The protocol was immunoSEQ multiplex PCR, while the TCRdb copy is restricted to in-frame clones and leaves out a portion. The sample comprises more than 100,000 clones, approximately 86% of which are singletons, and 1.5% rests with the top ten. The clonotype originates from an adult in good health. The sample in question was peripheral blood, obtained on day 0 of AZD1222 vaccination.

The CDR3 DNA follows: TGTGCCAGCAGAAAATCACAGGGCACCCTCCACTTT. This encodes CASRKSQGTLHF. The V gene is TRBV28, the J gene TRBJ1-6, with D perhaps matching TRBD1 (6 bases). V lost 6 bases and J lost 14, with 14 bases in between. The length of the CDR3 is 12 residues. CDR1 MDHEN and CDR2 SYDVKM come from the germline V gene.